This T cell receptor beta chain comes out of a study of read filtering for tumor transcriptome and immune sequencing. In the study overall: Among patients, approximately 17 were male and around 13 female, aged about 45 to 85 (mean about 71). TCR-mapped reads were about 3.5 to 11 million with IR-seq versus roughly 80 to 1273 with RNA-seq.

The library was built from roughly 400 ng RNA with molecular barcoded adaptors for alpha/delta and beta/gamma chains. TCRdb reprocessed the reads via MiXCR and lists one record per CDR3 protein. This sample carries 35,000 to 50,000 distinct CDR3 sequences, around 21% of them seen once, and the ten largest clones take 37%. With 2 bases removed from V and 5 bases from J, the gap between germline ends came to 10 bases. The CDR3 runs 14 residues. Per germline, CDR1 MNHEY and CDR2 SVGEGT. The chain has TRBV6-2 or TRBV6-3 and TRBJ1-5, with D possibly TRBD1 on 5 matching bases. Sequenced input: a population of CD138-negative cells sorted from bone marrow. This clonotype was sampled from a donor aged 40 or older with multiple myeloma. This chain's CDR3 is CASSYAQGDQPQHF. The DNA for the CDR3 is TGTGCCAGCAGTTACGCGCAGGGTGATCAGCCCCAGCATTTT.